These T cell receptor beta chains were read from a single sample in a study of blood T cells in healthy people across ages. A single record per CDR3 protein comes from TCRdb applying MiXCR to the 5' RACE reads. Among over 1,300,000 distinct CDR3 sequences listed, approximately 59% were seen once. Material: blood. These receptors originate from a man aged 18 to 35 in good health. CDR3s include the opening cysteine and the closing phenylalanine or tryptophan. Clone size appears in some rows only: once, few, many, or a class for an expanded clone.

size	V	J	CDR3
once	TRBV7-9	TRBJ2-1	CASSMTAGKYNEQFF
.	TRBV7-6	TRBJ1-2	CASSGTGKYGYTF
few	TRBV4-1	.	CASSQGFIGYKETQYF
.	TRBV5-5	TRBJ1-2	CASSETGGEYYGYTF
.	TRBV20-1	TRBJ2-1	CSASLADRGFFYEQFF
.	TRBV20-1	TRBJ2-3	CSARDRREATDTQYF
.	TRBV27	TRBJ2-4	CASGSVGKNIQYF
.	TRBV20-1	TRBJ2-1	CSAYTGTSGSLSEQFF
.	TRBV29-1	TRBJ2-7	CSVGHRGQSYEQYF
.	TRBV2	TRBJ2-1	CASSGGQFYNEQFF
.	TRBV7-8	TRBJ2-5	CASSQTRRPGETQYF
few	TRBV7-2	TRBJ2-7	CASSLTGTGGSYEQYF
.	TRBV20-1	TRBJ2-4	CSAARGAKNIQYF
.	TRBV5-1	TRBJ1-2	CASSRYPGQGTASYTF
.	TRBV7-2	TRBJ1-2	CASSFHGQLEGYTF
.	TRBV4-1	TRBJ2-7	CASSPTVSSDEQYF
once	TRBV10-3	TRBJ2-5	CAISESPRASGQETQYF
.	TRBV6-5	TRBJ2-1	CASSYRGFGNEQFF
.	TRBV20-1	TRBJ1-2	CSARRGTGASGASGYTF
.	TRBV20-1	TRBJ1-1	CSARLDSLPEAFF
.	TRBV28	TRBJ2-1	CASRPPGVYNEQFF
.	TRBV14	TRBJ2-7	CASSQFASLTYEQYF
.	TRBV12-3/TRBV12-4	TRBJ2-7	CATMTGASYEQYF
.	TRBV15	TRBJ2-5	CATSRERELETQYF
.	TRBV7-9	TRBJ2-3	CASSPGKGPTDTQYF
.	TRBV4-1	TRBJ2-7	CASSHILRGNYEQYF
.	TRBV13	TRBJ2-1	CASSPGLAGGRNEQFF
.	TRBV11-2	.	CASSSGVQDEQYF
few	TRBV11-2	TRBJ1-1	CASRGGQRTEAFF
.	TRBV28	TRBJ2-5	CASSHRTGGLFEQYF
few	TRBV10-3	TRBJ2-1	CAISPQRDRGQNEQFF
few	TRBV27	TRBJ2-7	CASRTAPSYEQYF
.	TRBV15	TRBJ2-1	CATSVDRDNEQFF
once	TRBV3-1	TRBJ2-7	CASSQEVGSGNPYEQYF
.	TRBV5-5	TRBJ2-1	CASSPGTFEGNEQFF
few	TRBV20-1	TRBJ1-2	CSATATGQYGYTF
.	TRBV6-6	TRBJ2-4	CASSYSLEGATKNIQYF